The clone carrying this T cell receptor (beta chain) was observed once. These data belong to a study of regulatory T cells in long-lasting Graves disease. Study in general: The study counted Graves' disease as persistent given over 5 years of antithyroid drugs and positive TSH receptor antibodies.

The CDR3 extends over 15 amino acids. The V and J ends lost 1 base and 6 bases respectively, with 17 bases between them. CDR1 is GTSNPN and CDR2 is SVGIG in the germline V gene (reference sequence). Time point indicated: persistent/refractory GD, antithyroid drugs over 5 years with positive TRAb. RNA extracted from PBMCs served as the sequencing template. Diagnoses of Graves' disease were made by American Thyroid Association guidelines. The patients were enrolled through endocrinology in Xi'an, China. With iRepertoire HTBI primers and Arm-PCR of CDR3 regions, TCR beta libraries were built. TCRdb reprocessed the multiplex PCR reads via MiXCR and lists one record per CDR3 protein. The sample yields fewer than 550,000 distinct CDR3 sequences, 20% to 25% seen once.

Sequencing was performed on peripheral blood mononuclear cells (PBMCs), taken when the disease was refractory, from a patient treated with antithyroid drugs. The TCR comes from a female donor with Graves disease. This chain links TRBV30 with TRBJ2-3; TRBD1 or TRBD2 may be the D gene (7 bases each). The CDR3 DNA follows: TGTGCCTGGAGTGAAGGGGGCGGGAGTCGGGATACGCAGTATTTT. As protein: CAWSEGGGSRDTQYF.